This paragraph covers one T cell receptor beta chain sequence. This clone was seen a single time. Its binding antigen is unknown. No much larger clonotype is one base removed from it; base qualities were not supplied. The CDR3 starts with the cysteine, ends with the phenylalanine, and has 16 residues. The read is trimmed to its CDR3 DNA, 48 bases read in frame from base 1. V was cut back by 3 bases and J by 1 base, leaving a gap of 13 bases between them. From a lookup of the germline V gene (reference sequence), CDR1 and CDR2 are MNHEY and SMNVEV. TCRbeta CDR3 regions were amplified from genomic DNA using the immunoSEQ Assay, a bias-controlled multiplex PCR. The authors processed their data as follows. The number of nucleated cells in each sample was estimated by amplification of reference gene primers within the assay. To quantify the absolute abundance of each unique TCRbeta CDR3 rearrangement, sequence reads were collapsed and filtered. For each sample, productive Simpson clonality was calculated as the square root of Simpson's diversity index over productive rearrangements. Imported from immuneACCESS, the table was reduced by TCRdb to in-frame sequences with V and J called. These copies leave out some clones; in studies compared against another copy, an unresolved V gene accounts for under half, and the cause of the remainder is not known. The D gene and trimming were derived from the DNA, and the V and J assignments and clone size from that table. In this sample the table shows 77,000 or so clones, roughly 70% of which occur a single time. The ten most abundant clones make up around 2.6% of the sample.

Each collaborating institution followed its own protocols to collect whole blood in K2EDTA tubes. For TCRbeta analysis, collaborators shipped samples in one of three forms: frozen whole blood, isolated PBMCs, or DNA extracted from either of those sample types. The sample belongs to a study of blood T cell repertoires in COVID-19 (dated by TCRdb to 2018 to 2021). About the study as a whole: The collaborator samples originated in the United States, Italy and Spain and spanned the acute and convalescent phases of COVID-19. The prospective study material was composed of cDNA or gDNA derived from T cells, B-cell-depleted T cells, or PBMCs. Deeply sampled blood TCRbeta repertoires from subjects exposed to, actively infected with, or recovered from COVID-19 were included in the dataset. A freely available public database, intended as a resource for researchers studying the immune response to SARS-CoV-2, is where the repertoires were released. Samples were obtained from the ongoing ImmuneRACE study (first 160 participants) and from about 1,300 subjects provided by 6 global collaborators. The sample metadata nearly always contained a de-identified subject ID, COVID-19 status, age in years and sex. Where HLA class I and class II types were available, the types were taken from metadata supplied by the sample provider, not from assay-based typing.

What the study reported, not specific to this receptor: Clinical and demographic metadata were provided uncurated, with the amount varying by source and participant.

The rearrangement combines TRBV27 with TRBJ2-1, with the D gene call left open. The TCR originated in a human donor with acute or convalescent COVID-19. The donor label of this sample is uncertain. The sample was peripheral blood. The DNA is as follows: TGTGCCAGCAGTTTGCGGCTAGTCTCTTCCTACAATGAGCAGTTCTTC. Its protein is CASSLRLVSSYNEQFF.